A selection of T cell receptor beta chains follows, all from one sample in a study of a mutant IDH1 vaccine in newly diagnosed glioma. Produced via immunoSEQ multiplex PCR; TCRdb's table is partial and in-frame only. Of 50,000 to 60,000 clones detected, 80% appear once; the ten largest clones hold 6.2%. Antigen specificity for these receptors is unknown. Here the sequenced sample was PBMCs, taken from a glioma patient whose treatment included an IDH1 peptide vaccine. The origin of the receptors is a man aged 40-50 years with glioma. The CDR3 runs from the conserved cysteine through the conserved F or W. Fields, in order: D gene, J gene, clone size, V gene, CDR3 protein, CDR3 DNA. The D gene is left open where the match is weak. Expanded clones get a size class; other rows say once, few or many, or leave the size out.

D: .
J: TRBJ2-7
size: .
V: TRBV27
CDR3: CASSLGGSTYEQYF
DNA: TGTGCCAGCAGTTTAGGTGGCAGCACCTACGAGCAGTACTTC

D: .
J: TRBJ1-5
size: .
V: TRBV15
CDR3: CATSRDRGSNQPQHF
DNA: TGTGCCACCAGCAGAGACAGGGGTAGCAATCAGCCCCAGCATTTT

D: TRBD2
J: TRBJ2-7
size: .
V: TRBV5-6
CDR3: CASSQTSALGEQYF
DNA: TGTGCCAGCAGCCAGACTAGCGCCCTTGGCGAGCAGTACTTC

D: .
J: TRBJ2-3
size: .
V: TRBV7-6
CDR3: CASSKDGTDTQYF
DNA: TGTGCCAGCAGCAAAGATGGCACAGATACGCAGTATTTT

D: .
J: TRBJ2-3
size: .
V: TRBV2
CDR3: CASIMGGLRDTQYF
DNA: TGTGCCAGCATTATGGGGGGGCTTAGAGATACGCAGTATTTT

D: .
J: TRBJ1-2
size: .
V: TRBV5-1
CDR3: CASSQLGREDYGYTF
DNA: TGCGCCAGCAGCCAGCTGGGCAGGGAGGACTATGGCTACACCTTC

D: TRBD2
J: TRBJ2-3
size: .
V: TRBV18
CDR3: CASSTGTSGGATDTQYF
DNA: TGTGCCAGCTCAACCGGGACTAGCGGGGGGGCCACAGATACGCAGTATTTT

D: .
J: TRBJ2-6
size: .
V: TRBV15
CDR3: CATSRDSNSGANVLTF
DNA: TGTGCCACCAGCAGAGACAGTAACTCTGGGGCCAACGTCCTGACTTTC

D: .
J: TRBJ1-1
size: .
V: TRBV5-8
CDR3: CASSFGGAYLNTEAFF
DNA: TGTGCCAGCAGCTTTGGGGGGGCTTATTTGAACACTGAAGCTTTCTTT

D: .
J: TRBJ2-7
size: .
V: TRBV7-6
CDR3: CASSAMGRYEQYF
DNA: TGTGCCAGCAGCGCCATGGGGCGTTACGAGCAGTACTTC

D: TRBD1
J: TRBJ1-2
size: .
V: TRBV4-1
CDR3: CASSQRQGGYGYTF
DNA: TGCGCCAGCAGCCAAAGGCAGGGGGGCTATGGCTACACCTTC

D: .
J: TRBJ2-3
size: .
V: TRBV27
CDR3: CASSLYSGRRTDTQYF
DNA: TGTGCCAGCAGTTTATACTCGGGGAGGAGGACAGATACGCAGTATTTT

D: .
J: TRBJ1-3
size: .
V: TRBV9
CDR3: CASSVGYSGNTIYF
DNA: TGTGCCAGCAGCGTGGGTTACTCTGGAAACACCATATATTTT

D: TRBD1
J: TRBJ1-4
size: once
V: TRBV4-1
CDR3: CASSQNRGNEKLFF
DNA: TGCGCCAGCAGCCAAAACAGGGGAAATGAAAAACTGTTTTTT

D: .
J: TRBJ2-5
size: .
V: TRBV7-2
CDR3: CASRLGVIGTQYF
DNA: TGTGCCAGCCGACTCGGTGTAATAGGGACCCAGTACTTC

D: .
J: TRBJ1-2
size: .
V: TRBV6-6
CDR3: CASSYSFMGSYTF
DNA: TGTGCCAGCAGTTACTCGTTTATGGGTAGCTACACCTTC

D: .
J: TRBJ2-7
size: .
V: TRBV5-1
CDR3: CASSVVRAEQYF
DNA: TGCGCCAGCAGTGTCGTGAGGGCCGAGCAGTACTTC

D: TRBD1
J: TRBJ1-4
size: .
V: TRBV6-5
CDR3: CVSRAGGGEKLFF
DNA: TGTGTCAGCCGCGCAGGGGGAGGTGAAAAACTGTTTTTT

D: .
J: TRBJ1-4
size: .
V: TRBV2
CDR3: CASSNPDSLNEKLFF
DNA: TGTGCCAGCAGCAACCCGGACAGTCTTAATGAAAAACTGTTTTTT

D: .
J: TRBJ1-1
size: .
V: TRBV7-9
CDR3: CASSLAPGRRAFF
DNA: TGTGCCAGCAGCTTAGCGCCAGGGCGGAGAGCTTTCTTT

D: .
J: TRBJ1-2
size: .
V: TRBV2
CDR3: CASSGRVGYGYTF
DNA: TGTGCCAGCAGTGGCAGGGTTGGATATGGCTACACCTTC

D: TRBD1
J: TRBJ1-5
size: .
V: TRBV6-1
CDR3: CASSEGQGAGQPQHF
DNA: TGTGCCAGCAGCGAAGGACAGGGGGCTGGTCAGCCCCAGCATTTT

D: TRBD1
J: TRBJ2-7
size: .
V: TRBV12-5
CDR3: CASGLDRAYEQYF
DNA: TGTGCTAGTGGTCTCGACAGGGCGTACGAGCAGTACTTC

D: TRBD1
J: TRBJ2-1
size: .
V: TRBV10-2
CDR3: CASSATGGSYNEQFF
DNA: TGCGCCAGCAGTGCAACAGGGGGCTCCTACAATGAGCAGTTCTTC

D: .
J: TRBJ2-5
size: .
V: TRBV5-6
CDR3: CASSFRAQQETQYF
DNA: TGTGCCAGCAGCTTCAGGGCCCAACAAGAGACCCAGTACTTC

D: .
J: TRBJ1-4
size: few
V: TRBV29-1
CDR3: CSVEQGGGEKLFF
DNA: TGCAGCGTCGAGCAGGGAGGAGGAGAAAAACTGTTTTTT

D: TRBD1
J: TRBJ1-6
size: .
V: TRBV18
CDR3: CASSQDGQGNSPLHF
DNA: TGTGCCAGCTCCCAAGATGGACAGGGGAATTCACCCCTCCACTTT

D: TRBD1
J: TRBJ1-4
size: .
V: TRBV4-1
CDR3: CASSQEGQGDEKLFF
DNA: TGCGCCAGCAGCCAAGAAGGTCAGGGGGATGAAAAACTGTTTTTT

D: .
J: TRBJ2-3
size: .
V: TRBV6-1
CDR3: CASSAGTTIPTDTQYF
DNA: TGTGCCAGCAGTGCCGGGACAACTATCCCCACAGATACGCAGTATTTT

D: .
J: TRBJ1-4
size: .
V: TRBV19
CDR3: CASSIYPTAEKLFF
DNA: TGTGCCAGTAGTATTTACCCGACGGCTGAAAAACTGTTTTTT

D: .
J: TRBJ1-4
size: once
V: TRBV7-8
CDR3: CASSPPLSTNEKLFF
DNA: TGTGCCAGCAGCCCCCCGCTCTCAACTAATGAAAAACTGTTTTTT

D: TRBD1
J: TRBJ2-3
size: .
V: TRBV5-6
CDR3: CASSLRAQGMTDTQYF
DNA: TGTGCCAGCAGCTTGAGAGCACAGGGGATGACAGATACGCAGTATTTT

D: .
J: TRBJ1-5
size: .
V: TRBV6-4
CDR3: CASNPQPQHF
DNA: TGTGCCAGCAATCCCCAGCCCCAGCATTTT

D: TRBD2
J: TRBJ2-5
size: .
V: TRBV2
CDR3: CASGVAGEETQYF
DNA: TGTGCCAGCGGCGTAGCGGGGGAAGAGACCCAGTACTTC

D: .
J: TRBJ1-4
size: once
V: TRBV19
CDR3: CASSMIRGDEKLFF
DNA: TGTGCCAGTAGTATGATCAGGGGTGATGAAAAACTGTTTTTT

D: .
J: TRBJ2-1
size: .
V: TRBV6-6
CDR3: CASTPLIPDEQFF
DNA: TGTGCCAGCACCCCCCTTATACCTGATGAGCAGTTCTTC

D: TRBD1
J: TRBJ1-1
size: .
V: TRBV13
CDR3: CASSLDRENTEAFF
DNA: TGTGCCAGCAGCCTCGACAGGGAAAACACTGAAGCTTTCTTT